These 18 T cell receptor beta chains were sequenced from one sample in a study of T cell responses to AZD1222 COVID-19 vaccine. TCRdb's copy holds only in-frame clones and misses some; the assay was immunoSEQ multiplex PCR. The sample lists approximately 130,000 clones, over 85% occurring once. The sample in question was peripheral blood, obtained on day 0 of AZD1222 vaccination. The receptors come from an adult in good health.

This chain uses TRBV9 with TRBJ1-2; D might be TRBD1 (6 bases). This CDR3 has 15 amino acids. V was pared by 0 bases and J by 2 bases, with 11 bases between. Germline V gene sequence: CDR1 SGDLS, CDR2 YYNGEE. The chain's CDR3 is CASSVDWGLNYGYTF. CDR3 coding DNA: TGTGCCAGCAGCGTAGATTGGGGGCTAAACTATGGCTACACCTTC. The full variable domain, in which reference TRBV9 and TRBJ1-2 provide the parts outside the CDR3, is DSGVTQTPKHLITATGQRVTLRCSPRSGDLSVYWYQQSLDQGLQFLIQYYNGEERAKGNILERFSAQQFPDLHSELNLSSLELGDSALYFCASSVDWGLNYGYTFGSGTRLTVV.

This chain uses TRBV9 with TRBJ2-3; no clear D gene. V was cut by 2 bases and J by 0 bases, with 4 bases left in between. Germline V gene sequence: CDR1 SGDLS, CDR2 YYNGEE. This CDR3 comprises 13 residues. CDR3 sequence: CASSVLSTDTQYF. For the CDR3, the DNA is TGTGCCAGCAGCGTCCTGAGCACAGATACGCAGTATTTT.

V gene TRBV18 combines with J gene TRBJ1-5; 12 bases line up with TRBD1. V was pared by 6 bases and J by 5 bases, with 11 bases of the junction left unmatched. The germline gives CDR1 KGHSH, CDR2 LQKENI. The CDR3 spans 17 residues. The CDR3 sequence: CASSPGTGGPQDQPQHF. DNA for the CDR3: TGTGCCAGCTCCCCCGGGACAGGGGGCCCTCAGGATCAGCCCCAGCATTTT.

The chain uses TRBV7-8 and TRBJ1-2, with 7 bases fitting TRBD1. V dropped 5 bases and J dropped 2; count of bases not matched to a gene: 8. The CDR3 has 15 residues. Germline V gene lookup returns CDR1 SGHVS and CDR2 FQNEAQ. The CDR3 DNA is TGTGCCAGCAGCGAGACAGGGTTGGCGAACTATGGCTACACCTTC. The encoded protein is CASSETGLANYGYTF.

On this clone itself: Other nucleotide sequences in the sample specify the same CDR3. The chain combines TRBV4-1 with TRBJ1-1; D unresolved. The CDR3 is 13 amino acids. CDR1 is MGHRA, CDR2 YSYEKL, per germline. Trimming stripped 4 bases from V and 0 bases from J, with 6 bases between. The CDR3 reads CASSPSVNTEAFF. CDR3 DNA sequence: TGCGCCAGCAGCCCGTCGGTGAACACTGAAGCTTTCTTT.

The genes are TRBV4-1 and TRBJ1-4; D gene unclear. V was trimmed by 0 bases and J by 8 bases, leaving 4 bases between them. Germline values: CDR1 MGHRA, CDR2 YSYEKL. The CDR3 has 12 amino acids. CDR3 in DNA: TGCGCCAGCAGCCAAGATCGGGAAAAACTGTTTTTT. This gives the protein CASSQDREKLFF.

The CDR3 here is CASSTPAGETNTGELFF. The CDR3 DNA sequence: TGTGCCAGCAGCACCCCAGCGGGGGAGACGAACACCGGGGAGCTGTTTTTT. The V and J genes are TRBV9 and TRBJ2-2, with 8 bases fitting TRBD2. Germline assignment: CDR1 SGDLS and CDR2 YYNGEE. This CDR3 has 17 amino acids. Trimming cost V 4 bases and J 0 bases; bases outside gene matches: 8.

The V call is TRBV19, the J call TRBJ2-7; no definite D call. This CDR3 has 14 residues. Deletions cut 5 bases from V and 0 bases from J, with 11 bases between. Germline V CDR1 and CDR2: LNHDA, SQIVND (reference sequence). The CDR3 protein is CASSEWHTSYEQYF. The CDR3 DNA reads TGTGCCAGTAGTGAGTGGCATACCTCCTACGAGCAGTACTTC. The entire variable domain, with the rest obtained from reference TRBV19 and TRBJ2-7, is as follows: DGGITQSPKYLFRKEGQNVTLSCEQNLNHDAMYWYRQDPGQGLRLIYYSQIVNDFQKGDIAEGYSVSREKKESFPLTVTSAQKNPTAFYLCASSEWHTSYEQYFGPGTRLTVT.

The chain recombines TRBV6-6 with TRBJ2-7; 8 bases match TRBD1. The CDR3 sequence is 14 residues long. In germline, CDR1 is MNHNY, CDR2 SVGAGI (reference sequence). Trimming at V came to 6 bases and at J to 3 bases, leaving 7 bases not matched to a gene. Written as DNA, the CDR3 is TGTGCCAGCAGCCTCAGACAGGGGCTCTACGAGCAGTACTTC. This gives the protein CASSLRQGLYEQYF.

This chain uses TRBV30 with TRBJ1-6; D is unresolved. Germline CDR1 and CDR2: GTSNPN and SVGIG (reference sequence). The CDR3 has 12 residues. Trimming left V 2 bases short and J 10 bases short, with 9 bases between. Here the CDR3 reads CAWSRASSPLHF. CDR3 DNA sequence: TGTGCCTGGAGTAGGGCTTCCTCACCCCTCCACTTT.

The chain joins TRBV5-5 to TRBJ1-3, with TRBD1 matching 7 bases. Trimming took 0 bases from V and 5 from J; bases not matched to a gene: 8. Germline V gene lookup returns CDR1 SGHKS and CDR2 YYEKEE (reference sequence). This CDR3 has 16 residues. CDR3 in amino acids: CASSLAPGTERNTIYF. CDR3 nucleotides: TGTGCCAGCAGCTTGGCCCCTGGGACAGAGAGAAACACCATATATTTT.

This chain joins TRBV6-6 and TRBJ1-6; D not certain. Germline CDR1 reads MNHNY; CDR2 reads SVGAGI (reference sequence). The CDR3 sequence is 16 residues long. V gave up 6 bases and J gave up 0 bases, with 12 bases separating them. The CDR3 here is CASSLGPGSYNSPLHF. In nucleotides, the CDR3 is TGTGCCAGCAGCCTCGGACCCGGCTCCTATAATTCACCCCTCCACTTT.

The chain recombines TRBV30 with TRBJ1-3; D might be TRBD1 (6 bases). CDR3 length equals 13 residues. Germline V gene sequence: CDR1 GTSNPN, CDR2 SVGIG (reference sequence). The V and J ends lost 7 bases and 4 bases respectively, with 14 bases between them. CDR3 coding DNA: TGTGCCTACAAACAGGGTCCGGGAAACACCATATATTTT. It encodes CAYKQGPGNTIYF.

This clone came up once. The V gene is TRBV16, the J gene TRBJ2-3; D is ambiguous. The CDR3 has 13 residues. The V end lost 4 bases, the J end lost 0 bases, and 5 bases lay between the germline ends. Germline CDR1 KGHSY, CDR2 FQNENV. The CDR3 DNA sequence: TGTGCCAGCAGCCGCTCGAGCACAGATACGCAGTATTTT. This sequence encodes CASSRSSTDTQYF.

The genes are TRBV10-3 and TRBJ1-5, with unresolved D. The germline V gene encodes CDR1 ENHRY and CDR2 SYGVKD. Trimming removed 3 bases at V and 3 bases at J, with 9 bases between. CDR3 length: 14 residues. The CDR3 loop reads CAISDVWDNQPQHF. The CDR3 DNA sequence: TGTGCCATCAGTGATGTGTGGGACAATCAGCCCCAGCATTTT.

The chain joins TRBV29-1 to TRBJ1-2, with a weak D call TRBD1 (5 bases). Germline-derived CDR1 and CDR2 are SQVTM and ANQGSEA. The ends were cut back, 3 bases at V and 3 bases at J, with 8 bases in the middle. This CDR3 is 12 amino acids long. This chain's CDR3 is CSVDVGDYGYTF. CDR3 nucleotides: TGCAGCGTTGACGTAGGGGACTATGGCTACACCTTC.

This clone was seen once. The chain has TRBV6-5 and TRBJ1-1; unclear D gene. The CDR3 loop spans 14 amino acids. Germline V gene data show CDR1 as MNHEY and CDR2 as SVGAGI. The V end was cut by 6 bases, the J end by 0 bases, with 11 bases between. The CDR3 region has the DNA TGTGCCAGCAGACTAGGAACTATGAACACTGAAGCTTTCTTT. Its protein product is CASRLGTMNTEAFF.

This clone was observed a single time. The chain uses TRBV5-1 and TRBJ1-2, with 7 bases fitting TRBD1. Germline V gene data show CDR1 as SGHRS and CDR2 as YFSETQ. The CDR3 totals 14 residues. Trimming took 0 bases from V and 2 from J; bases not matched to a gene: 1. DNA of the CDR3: TGCGCCAGCAGCTTGGGGGACAGAAACTATGGCTACACCTTC. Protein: CASSLGDRNYGYTF.